This T cell receptor (beta chain) was identified during a study of shared clonotypes between healthy human individuals. The CDR3 is 14 residues long. Trimming cost V 2 bases and J 8 bases, with 18 bases left between them. The germline gives CDR1 SQVTM, CDR2 ANQGSEA. The assay was run at deep level. Measured with immunoSEQ multiplex PCR; TCRdb has only the in-frame clones, and not every one. The table has about 1.1 million clones, about four fifths seen once. Findings and caveats of the study: Relative to clonotypes present in all four donors, those not shared had lower generation probabilities.

Donation came from healthy HIV-negative adults that had no recent acute infections or vaccinations. CD4+ cells underwent separation, giving CD45RA+ naive and CD45RA-negative memory subsets. As to this clone: The antigen is undetermined.

Input material: memory CD4+ T cells from PBMCs. The subset here: CD45RA-negative fraction. This sequence was found in a man aged 18 to 29 in good health. Some clones in this sample may be carry-over from other donors' samples. V gene TRBV29-1 combines with J gene TRBJ1-1; a possible D gene is TRBD1 (6 bases). In DNA, the CDR3 is TGCAGCGTTGAACACACACAGGGCACTGGAGAAGCTTTCTTT. Encoded protein: CSVEHTQGTGEAFF.